The 25 T cell receptor beta chains in this list originate from one sample, sequenced in a study of beta chain features in type 1 diabetes. Study outcomes and limitations: Shorter TCRB CDR3s, moderately but significantly so, were found in Type 1 diabetes patients in all four CD4+ subsets.

Antigen specificity for these receptors is unknown. Sequenced material consisted of expressed TCRB transcripts (all of the isolated RNA was reverse transcribed). TCRdb's copy holds only in-frame clones and misses some; the assay was immunoSEQ multiplex PCR. The sample gives about 340,000 clones, approximately 15% of which show up once; about 0.016% is in the top ten. Sequencing was carried out using naive CD4+ T cells from blood. These receptors all come from a woman aged 18-29 years with type 1 diabetes.

A few counts support this clone. V usage is TRBV6-1 and J usage is TRBJ2-1; 10 bases line up with TRBD2. This CDR3 spans 15 amino acids. CDR1 and CDR2 (germline): MNHNS, SASEGT. Germline trimming cut 5 bases from V and 8 bases from J; bases unmatched to any gene: 9. Here the CDR3 DNA reads TGTGCCAGCAGTCGCCTAGCGGGAGCTCGCTATGAGCAGTTCTTC. Protein product: CASSRLAGARYEQFF.

This clone was seen a handful of times. The chain is built from TRBV7-9 and TRBJ2-2, with D possibly TRBD2 on 5 matching bases. Germline CDR1 SEHNR, CDR2 FQNEAQ (reference sequence). The CDR3 has 15 amino acids. V lost 5 bases to trimming and J lost 7 bases, with 17 bases between them. For the CDR3, the DNA is TGTGCCAGCAGCGGTCTCAGGCTGGCGGGCGGGGAGCTGTTTTTT. This translates into CASSGLRLAGGELFF.

The chain has TRBV9 and TRBJ2-1; perhaps TRBD2 as D (5 bases). V shed 3 bases and J shed 0 bases, with 16 bases lying between them. Per germline, CDR1 SGDLS and CDR2 YYNGEE. This CDR3 is 17 amino acids long. CDR3 sequence reads: CASSAQILGSSYNEQFF. The CDR3 coding sequence is TGTGCCAGCAGCGCGCAGATACTAGGGAGCTCCTACAATGAGCAGTTCTTC.

This clone has only a few counts. The chain links TRBV19 to TRBJ1-1, with no clear D. V was shortened by 0 bases and J by 10 bases, with 9 bases between the two germline ends. The CDR3 totals 12 residues. Germline assignment: CDR1 LNHDA and CDR2 SQIVND (reference sequence). CDR3 region: CASSIEAGAAFF. Written as DNA, the CDR3 is TGTGCCAGTAGTATAGAGGCGGGCGCAGCTTTCTTT.

This rearrangement joins TRBV25-1 to TRBJ2-5, with 7 bases lining up with TRBD1. The germline gives CDR1 MGHDK, CDR2 SYGVNS. Trimming took 1 base from V and 2 from J; bases not matched to a gene: 4. The CDR3 covers 15 residues. CDR3 coding DNA: TGTGCCAGCAGTGAATTCTTACAGGGGCAAGAGACCCAGTACTTC. Translated, it gives CASSEFLQGQETQYF.

The rearrangement links TRBV5-1 to TRBJ2-7, with a tentative D call TRBD2 (6 bases). The V end lost 4 bases, the J end lost 4 bases, and 12 bases lay between the germline ends. This CDR3 region has 13 residues. CDR1 and CDR2 (germline): SGHRS, YFSETQ. The DNA for the CDR3 is TGCGCCAGCAGCCCAAGGGACTTGTACGAGCAGTACTTC. It specifies CASSPRDLYEQYF.

For the CDR3, the DNA is TGTGCCAGCAGCTCTGGTGGGGGACTAGCGGTCTACAATGAGCAGTTCTTC. This encodes CASSSGGGLAVYNEQFF. The chain uses TRBV7-6 and TRBJ2-1; the match to TRBD2 covers 11 bases. The J segment lost 3 bases and the V segment lost 4 bases, leaving 8 bases of the junction unmatched. The CDR3 totals 17 residues. CDR1 is SGHVS and CDR2 is FNYEAQ in the germline V gene.

The genes are TRBV7-2 and TRBJ1-2; 9 bases line up with TRBD1. In germline, CDR1 is SGHTA, CDR2 FQGNSA. V was clipped by 1 base and J by 6 bases; unmatched bases: 9. The CDR3 has 16 amino acids. The chain's CDR3 is CASSLGQAGTGNGYTF. The CDR3 nucleotides are TGTGCCAGCAGCTTAGGGCAGGCCGGGACAGGGAATGGCTACACCTTC.

The rearrangement links TRBV7-9 to TRBJ1-3; D is unclear. Germline CDR1 reads SEHNR; CDR2 reads FQNEAQ (reference sequence). Trimming pared 5 bases from V and 4 bases from J, leaving 6 bases between. CDR3 length: 12 amino acids. The CDR3 is CASSQQGNTIYF. For the CDR3, the DNA is TGTGCCAGCAGCCAACAGGGAAACACCATATATTTT. Combining the CDR3 with reference TRBV7-9 and TRBJ1-3 gives the whole variable domain DTGVSQNPRHKITKRGQNVTFRCDPISEHNRLYWYRQTLGQGPEFLTYFQNEAQLEKSRLLSDRFSAERPKGSFSTLEIQRTEQGDSAMYLCASSQQGNTIYFGEGSWLTVV.

The gene calls are TRBV20-1 and TRBJ1-1, with D perhaps matching TRBD1 (5 bases). CDR1 is DFQATT, CDR2 SNEGSKA, per germline (reference sequence). V shed 2 bases and J shed 11 bases, with 12 bases lying between them. This CDR3 is 11 amino acids long. CDR3 DNA sequence: TGCAGTGCTAGACCGGCAGGGTTGGCTTTCTTT. Its translation is CSARPAGLAFF.

This clone has just a few counts. This sequence joins TRBV7-6 and TRBJ2-1; D perhaps matches TRBD2 (6 bases). The CDR3 is 16 residues long. V was cut by 4 bases and J by 8 bases, with 21 bases left in between. Germline V gives CDR1 SGHVS, CDR2 FNYEAQ. The CDR3 nucleotides are TGTGCCAGCAGCTCGATCCGGGACTCCCAGGGCGATGAGCAGTTCTTC. Encoded protein: CASSSIRDSQGDEQFF.

The gene calls are TRBV6-6 and TRBJ2-1; 12 positions match TRBD2. Germline CDR1 MNHNY, CDR2 SVGAGI (reference sequence). Trimming at V came to 9 bases and at J to 7 bases, leaving 7 bases not matched to a gene. This CDR3 has 14 residues. CDR3 nucleotides: TGTGCCAGTCGACTAGCGGGAGTTAGGAATGAGCAGTTCTTC. It translates to CASRLAGVRNEQFF.

This clone was found a few times. The J gene is TRBJ2-3, the V gene TRBV5-1, with D possibly being TRBD2 (5 bases). Trimming shortened V by 0 bases and J by 2 bases, and 7 bases separated the two germline ends. The germline V gene encodes CDR1 SGHRS and CDR2 YFSETQ. The CDR3 has 14 residues. The CDR3 loop is CASSLGEITDTQYF. Here the CDR3 DNA reads TGCGCCAGCAGCTTGGGGGAGATCACAGATACGCAGTATTTT.

The gene calls are TRBV10-3 and TRBJ2-1; TRBD2 aligns across 14 bases. CDR1 is ENHRY, CDR2 SYGVKD, per germline. Unmatched junction bases numbered 10, after V lost 2 bases and J lost 7 bases. This CDR3 spans 18 amino acids. CDR3 loop: CAISEISPGLAGENEQFF. The CDR3 DNA reads TGTGCCATCAGTGAGATTAGCCCGGGACTAGCGGGAGAAAATGAGCAGTTCTTC.

The J gene is TRBJ2-5, the V gene TRBV19; D possibly corresponds to TRBD1 (6 bases). The CDR3 is 13 residues long. The germline CDR1 and CDR2 sequences are LNHDA and SQIVND (reference sequence). Trimming pared 3 bases from V and 4 bases from J, leaving 9 bases between. In DNA, the CDR3 is TGTGCCAGTAGTATCTGGGGGCTAGAGACCCAGTACTTC. Its translation: CASSIWGLETQYF.

This clone was detected only a few times. This sequence joins TRBV12-5 and TRBJ2-2, with TRBD1 as a possible D gene (5 bases). Per germline, CDR1 LGHNT and CDR2 FRNRAP. This CDR3 has 16 amino acids. Trimming cost V 5 bases and J 7 bases, with 20 bases left between them. CDR3 DNA sequence: TGTGCTAGTGGTATGCGTTTCAGGGCGGCACTCGGGGAGCTGTTTTTT. It is translated as CASGMRFRAALGELFF.

V and J are TRBV30 and TRBJ1-1; 7 nucleotides agree with TRBD1. The V gene end was trimmed by 8 bases and the J gene end by 0 bases; junction bases not matched to a gene: 15. CDR3 length: 16 residues. Germline V gene data show CDR1 as GTSNPN and CDR2 as SVGIG (reference sequence). This chain's CDR3 is CAHRTRDSKLNTEAFF. In DNA form, the CDR3 reads TGTGCCCATAGGACCCGGGACAGCAAATTGAACACTGAAGCTTTCTTT.

V usage is TRBV6-6 and J usage is TRBJ1-4, with 9 positions matching TRBD1. From germline, CDR1 is MNHNY and CDR2 SVGAGI (reference sequence). Trimming at V came to 2 bases and at J to 8 bases, leaving 6 bases not matched to a gene. The CDR3 is 15 residues long. The DNA of the CDR3 is TGTGCCAGCAGTTACCCGGACAGGGGAGAGGAAAAACTGTTTTTT. Amino acids: CASSYPDRGEEKLFF.

This clone was found a few times. The chain combines TRBV19 with TRBJ1-1; D is perhaps TRBD1 (6 bases). V lost 8 bases, J lost 5 bases, and 18 bases lay in between. Germline CDR1 and CDR2: LNHDA and SQIVND (reference sequence). The CDR3 extends over 14 amino acids. CDR3 DNA sequence: TGTGCCAGTGAAAGAGGGGGGGGTTGGACTGAAGCTTTCTTT. Encoded protein: CASERGGGWTEAFF.

There are a few counts of this clone. This chain links TRBV5-1 with TRBJ1-5; TRBD1 aligns across 7 bases. CDR1 SGHRS and CDR2 YFSETQ come from the germline V gene. This CDR3 spans 14 amino acids. J lost 6 bases, V lost 3 bases, and 6 bases had no gene match. Here the CDR3 DNA reads TGCGCCAGCAGCTCCGGGACAGCAGGTCAGCCCCAGCATTTT. Protein product: CASSSGTAGQPQHF.

This sequence joins TRBV29-1 and TRBJ2-1, with 10 positions matching TRBD1. CDR1 and CDR2 from the germline V gene are SQVTM and ANQGSEA. The CDR3 covers 15 residues. V shed 6 bases, J shed 7 bases, and the junction held 12 bases outside the gene matches. The CDR3 DNA reads as TGCAGCGTCACCCCCCAGGACAGGGGGGGAAATGAGCAGTTCTTC. This gives the protein CSVTPQDRGGNEQFF.

V and J are TRBV7-2 and TRBJ2-1; D perhaps matches TRBD2 (6 bases). The ends were cut back, 5 bases at V and 5 bases at J, with 13 bases in the middle. This CDR3 region has 14 residues. Germline V gives CDR1 SGHTA, CDR2 FQGNSA. This CDR3 reads CASSHRDLDNEQFF. The DNA for the CDR3 is TGTGCCAGCAGCCACCGGGACTTAGACAATGAGCAGTTCTTC.

This clone has only a few counts. This chain joins TRBV21-1 and TRBJ2-5; the table gives TRBD2 as D, unverified against the DNA. TRBV21-1 is a recognized pseudogene. CDR3 length: 16 residues. CDR3 nucleotides: TGTGCCAGCAGCAAAGGCCTGACTAGCGGACAAGAGACCCAGTACTTC. It codes for CASSKGLTSGQETQYF.

This sequence joins TRBV19 and TRBJ2-1; possible D gene TRBD2, 6 bases. Germline-derived CDR1 and CDR2 are LNHDA and SQIVND (reference sequence). Trimming cost V 7 bases and J 3 bases, with 7 bases left between them. CDR3 length: 12 amino acids. CDR3 in DNA: TGTGCCAGTAAGGACTACTACAATGAGCAGTTCTTC. Translation gives CASKDYYNEQFF.

The rearrangement links TRBV5-6 to TRBJ2-2; TRBD2 might be the D (6 bases). CDR1 is SGHDT, CDR2 YYEEEE, per germline. V was pared by 4 bases and J by 1 base, with 14 bases between. The CDR3 runs to 16 residues. The CDR3 loop reads CASSPMGLQNTGELFF. The CDR3 coding sequence is TGTGCCAGCAGCCCGATGGGACTCCAGAACACCGGGGAGCTGTTTTTT.